These 18 T cell receptor beta chains share one sample of origin, sequenced in a study of spatial heterogeneity in lung cancer. TCRdb passed the 5' RACE reads through MiXCR, listing each CDR3 protein once. The sample has 75,000 to 85,000 distinct CDR3 sequences, approximately 20% seen once; the top ten hold 5.5% to 7%. The time point here: sample taken at primary tumor resection. The sequenced material consisted of unsorted whole RNA from tumor, nontumor lung or frozen PBMC. This sample comprised PBMCs, obtained at surgery. Source of these receptors: a male donor with early-stage non-small cell lung cancer.

The V gene is TRBV28, the J gene TRBJ2-7; no clear D. The germline V gene encodes CDR1 MDHEN and CDR2 SYDVKM. V lost 6 bases and J 2 bases, leaving 8 bases between the germline ends. The CDR3 covers 12 residues. The CDR3 nucleotides are TGTGCCAGCAGGACCTCGACCTACGAGCAGTACTTC. It yields the protein CASRTSTYEQYF.

The chain joins TRBV20-1 to TRBJ2-7; 10 bases are shared with TRBD2. The CDR3 is 15 residues long. The germline V gene has CDR1 DFQATT and CDR2 SNEGSKA (reference sequence). The V segment lost 1 base and the J segment 7 bases; nucleotides outside the gene matches: 10. The CDR3 region has the DNA TGCAGTGCTAGAGCCCTAGCGGGGGACCTTACAGAGCAGTACTTC. The encoded protein is CSARALAGDLTEQYF.

This clonotype has only a few counts. The rearrangement uses TRBV18 and TRBJ1-1; D perhaps matches TRBD1 (6 bases). This CDR3 contains 15 residues. Deletions cut 4 bases from V and 5 bases from J, with 17 bases between. Per the germline V gene, CDR1 is KGHSH and CDR2 is LQKENI. The CDR3: CASSRDTMGSTEAFF. The CDR3 DNA reads as TGTGCCAGCTCACGGGACACCATGGGGAGTACTGAAGCTTTCTTT.

This clonotype appeared many times. This chain uses TRBV12-3 or TRBV12-4 with TRBJ2-1; 8 bases map to TRBD1. Unmatched junction bases numbered 3, after V lost 3 bases and J lost 5 bases. This CDR3 has 14 residues. The CDR3 coding sequence is TGTGCCAGCAGTTTCGAGACAGGGGACAATGAGCAGTTCTTC. Residues: CASSFETGDNEQFF.

In its sample, this clonotype was seen many times. The rearrangement joins TRBV18 to TRBJ1-6; D is possibly TRBD1 (5 bases). The CDR3 spans 14 residues. CDR1 is KGHSH and CDR2 is LQKENI in the germline V gene. V shed 0 bases and J shed 14 bases, with 14 bases lying between them. CDR3 nucleotides: TGTGCCAGCTCACCACCTGGGAGGGACCTAGCCCTCCACTTT. Translation: CASSPPGRDLALHF.

This clonotype was seen once. This sequence joins TRBV20-1 and TRBJ2-1, with D unresolved. Germline CDR1 is DFQATT and CDR2 is SNEGSKA (reference sequence). The CDR3 extends over 14 amino acids. V lost 6 bases and J 1 base, leaving 13 bases between the germline ends. The CDR3 is CSAQTLGSYNEQFF. CDR3 DNA: TGCAGTGCGCAGACCCTGGGGTCCTACAATGAGCAGTTCTTC.

This clonotype was found a few times. V and J are TRBV27 and TRBJ2-7; no definite D call. Per the germline V gene, CDR1 is MNHEY and CDR2 is SMNVEV (reference sequence). Trimming removed 3 bases from V and 0 bases from J, with 15 bases in between. The length of the CDR3 is 16 residues. The DNA for the CDR3 is TGTGCCAGCAGTTTGCAATACGGGTTCAGCTCCTACGAGCAGTACTTC. Protein sequence: CASSLQYGFSSYEQYF.

This clonotype was seen a few times. The gene calls are TRBV20-1 and TRBJ2-1, with 10 nucleotides matching TRBD2. The V gene's germline CDR1 is DFQATT and CDR2 SNEGSKA (reference sequence). J gave up 2 bases and V 6 bases, and 16 bases lay outside the gene matches. The CDR3 sequence is 18 residues long. As DNA, the CDR3 is TGCAGTGCCCTGGGAAGCGGGGGGGCCCCCAGGCCCTACAATGAGCAGTTCTTC. Protein sequence: CSALGSGGAPRPYNEQFF.

This chain links TRBV11-1 with TRBJ2-7; 8 nucleotides line up with TRBD1. In germline, CDR1 is SGHAT, CDR2 FQDESV (reference sequence). The V segment lost 6 bases and the J segment 5 bases; nucleotides outside the gene matches: 12. The CDR3 is made up of 15 amino acids. CDR3 protein: CASRDGQGMIHEQYF. The CDR3 DNA reads as TGTGCCAGCAGAGATGGACAGGGTATGATCCACGAGCAGTACTTC.

This clonotype was counted only a few times. CDR3 sequence reads: CAWSVGLTNQPQHF. CDR3 bases: TGTGCCTGGAGTGTCGGTCTGACCAATCAGCCCCAGCATTTT. The chain couples TRBV30 to TRBJ1-5, with unresolved D. This CDR3 has 14 amino acids. The V end was cut by 0 bases, the J end by 3 bases, with 9 bases between. Germline values: CDR1 GTSNPN, CDR2 SVGIG (reference sequence).

This clonotype was detected ten times or more. The gene calls are TRBV24-1 and TRBJ2-7; 8 bases map to TRBD1. The trim removed 2 bases at V and 7 bases at J, leaving 6 bases unmatched. This CDR3 spans 14 amino acids. Germline V gives CDR1 KGHDR, CDR2 SFDVKD. The CDR3 is CATSDSLTGEEQYF. The CDR3, as DNA: TGTGCCACCAGTGATTCCCTGACAGGGGAAGAGCAGTACTTC.

V is TRBV28 and J is TRBJ1-5; TRBD1 agrees at 7 bases. CDR3 length: 13 residues. Germline V gene lookup returns CDR1 MDHEN and CDR2 SYDVKM. V shed 8 bases and J 4 bases; nucleotides not matched to a gene: 5. Here the CDR3 reads CASSDRRNQPQHF. CDR3 DNA: TGTGCCAGCTCGGACAGGAGGAATCAGCCCCAGCATTTT.

The chain recombines TRBV28 with TRBJ2-2, with D possibly matching TRBD2 (6 bases). V was cut by 3 bases and J by 3 bases, with 14 bases left in between. Germline V lookup: CDR1 MDHEN, CDR2 SYDVKM. The CDR3 is made up of 16 amino acids. CDR3 in DNA: TGTGCCAGCAGTTTGGAGTTCGGGGGTGACACCGGGGAGCTGTTTTTT. As protein: CASSLEFGGDTGELFF.

The chain employs TRBV10-2 and TRBJ2-1; TRBD1 agrees at 8 bases. V lost 4 bases and J lost 8; bases outside the gene matches: 1. CDR3 length equals 12 residues. From germline, CDR1 is WSHSY and CDR2 SAAADI. DNA for the CDR3: TGCGCCAGCAGTGTACAGGGGGATGAGCAGTTCTTC. Translation gives CASSVQGDEQFF.

This clonotype was seen many times. The rearrangement joins TRBV3-1 to TRBJ2-2; D is uncertain. The V end was cut by 1 base, the J end by 1 base, with 4 bases between. The CDR3 has 14 residues. Germline CDR1 reads LGHDT; CDR2 reads YNNKEL (reference sequence). The CDR3 DNA reads TGTGCCAGCAGCCAAGGGAGGAACACCGGGGAGCTGTTTTTT. This sequence encodes CASSQGRNTGELFF.

This chain connects TRBV6-5 to TRBJ1-2; the match to TRBD1 covers 10 bases. CDR3 length: 16 residues. Germline trimming cut 5 bases from V and 1 base from J; bases unmatched to any gene: 7. Germline CDR1 reads MNHEY; CDR2 reads SVGAGI. DNA for the CDR3: TGTGCCAGCAGTCCGACAGGGGGCGGCTTTAACTATGGCTACACCTTC. It codes for CASSPTGGGFNYGYTF.

This clonotype was detected many times. The rearrangement joins TRBV11-1 to TRBJ2-2, with D uncertain. The length of the CDR3 is 14 residues. Germline CDR1 reads SGHAT; CDR2 reads FQDESV (reference sequence). Trimming left V 3 bases short and J 1 base short, with 6 bases between. CDR3 in DNA: TGTGCCAGCAGCTTCGGGCAGAACACCGGGGAGCTGTTTTTT. Protein sequence: CASSFGQNTGELFF.

V and J are TRBV15 and TRBJ2-7, with no clear D. The CDR3 loop spans 13 amino acids. The V and J ends lost 6 bases and 2 bases respectively, with 11 bases between them. CDR1 and CDR2 from the germline V gene are LNHNV and YYDKDF (reference sequence). The DNA of the CDR3 is TGTGCCACCAGTCTCGACATAGCCTACGAGCAGTACTTC. This gives the protein CATSLDIAYEQYF.